This is a list of T cell receptor beta chains from one sample in a study of T cell changes during pregnancy in multiple sclerosis. Sequenced by immunoSEQ multiplex PCR; TCRdb stores in-frame clones only, minus some. The table records around 70,000 clones, about 91% of them present only once. Specimen: peripheral blood, collected after pregnancy. The receptors shown here come from a female donor with multiple sclerosis, enrolled in a pregnancy study. Each CDR3 is given with its conserved first and last residue. A row's size may be missing; if present it is once, few, many or a size class.

J gene,clone size,V gene,CDR3 protein
TRBJ2-7,.,TRBV5-4,CASSLRDRGYEQYF
TRBJ1-5,.,TRBV30,CAWSVNSDQPQHF
TRBJ1-2,.,TRBV9,CASSVGEGNYGYTF
TRBJ2-7,.,TRBV5-1,CASSSGTSGINEQYF
TRBJ2-1,.,TRBV11-2,CASSARGQAGGPSYNEQFF
TRBJ1-1,.,TRBV29-1,CSVCRTGNTEAFF
TRBJ1-2,.,TRBV5-6,CASSLAGEVGYGYTF
TRBJ2-3,once,TRBV27,CASSQGWTDTQYF
TRBJ1-2,.,TRBV4-1,CASSQDHRANYGYTF
TRBJ2-1,.,TRBV18,CASSLLAGGSDNEQFF
TRBJ2-7,.,TRBV27,CASSLDTGTSGSSYEQYF
TRBJ2-1,.,TRBV28,CASSLLAGGTSYNEQFF
TRBJ2-7,.,TRBV30,CAWSLAGVYEQYF
TRBJ2-7,.,TRBV4-2,CASSPRPLGTSGYEQYF
TRBJ2-6,.,TRBV5-1,CASSPGTFGANVLTF
TRBJ2-1,.,TRBV5-1,CASSPPGTSGNEQFF
TRBJ1-2,.,TRBV18,CASSPAGGYGYTF
TRBJ1-5,once,TRBV18,CASSTGSDQPQHF
TRBJ2-1,.,TRBV5-1,CASSLQPSGDEQFF
TRBJ2-3,.,TRBV12-5,CASGRQGPDTQYF
TRBJ2-1,.,TRBV6-5,CASRFTSSSYNEQFF
TRBJ1-3,.,TRBV9,CASSPSNLENRVLNTIYF
TRBJ2-3,.,TRBV28,CASSQGLAGGQDTQYF
TRBJ1-1,.,TRBV7-7,CASSLWSSGGDTEAFF
TRBJ2-7,once,TRBV2,CASSAQIYEQYF
TRBJ1-5,.,TRBV10-3,CAIRAGQGDQPQHF